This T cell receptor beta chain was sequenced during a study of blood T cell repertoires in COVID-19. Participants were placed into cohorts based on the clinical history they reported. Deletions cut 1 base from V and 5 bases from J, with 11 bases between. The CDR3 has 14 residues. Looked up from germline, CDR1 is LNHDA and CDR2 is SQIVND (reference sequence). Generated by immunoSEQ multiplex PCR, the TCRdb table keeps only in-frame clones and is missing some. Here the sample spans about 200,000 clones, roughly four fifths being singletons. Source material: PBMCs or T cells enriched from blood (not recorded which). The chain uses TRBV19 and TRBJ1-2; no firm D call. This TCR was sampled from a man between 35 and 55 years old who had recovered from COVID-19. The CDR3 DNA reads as TGTGCCAGTAGTATAGGTGGATCGGAGTATGGCTACACCTTC. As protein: CASSIGGSEYGYTF.